This is a list of T cell receptor beta chains from one sample in a study of spatial heterogeneity in lung cancer. TCRdb re-called the 5' RACE reads through MiXCR, storing one row per CDR3 protein. Of 15,000 or so distinct CDR3 sequences listed, 7% to 9% were seen once; the top ten hold more than 25%. Specimen: PBMCs, collected at surgery. The source is a female donor with early-stage non-small cell lung cancer. CDR3s include the opening cysteine and the closing phenylalanine or tryptophan. Fields, in order: clone size, J gene, CDR3 length, V gene, D gene, CDR3 DNA, CDR3 protein. D genes are given only for firm matches. Not all rows give a size; the values are once, few, many and, for expanded clones, a class.

>many|TRBJ1-2|13|TRBV12-3/TRBV12-4|.
TGTGCCAGCAGTCCCAGCCTAGACTATGGCTACACCTTC
CASSPSLDYGYTF
>many|TRBJ2-7|16|TRBV15|TRBD1
TGTGCCACCAGCAGACCTGGGACAGCCGATCTTTACGAGCAGTACTTC
CATSRPGTADLYEQYF
>.|TRBJ1-1|16|TRBV6-5|.
TGTGCCAGCAGTTACTCTGGGGCAGGGCTGAACACTGAAGCTTTCTTT
CASSYSGAGLNTEAFF
>many|TRBJ2-3|15|TRBV5-4|.
TGTGCCAGCAGCTTGTATCAGAACGGGGCAGATACGCAGTATTTT
CASSLYQNGADTQYF
>many|TRBJ1-2|15|TRBV12-3/TRBV12-4|.
TGTGCCAGCAGTTTAGGGGGTCAGATCCCCTATGGCTACACCTTC
CASSLGGQIPYGYTF
>few|TRBJ2-7|14|TRBV18|.
TGTGCCAGCTCACGCTCGACAGGCTCCTACGAGCAGTACTTC
CASSRSTGSYEQYF
>many|TRBJ2-7|14|TRBV5-1|.
TGCGCCAGCAGCTTGGTTGTTTCTCCCTACGAGCAGTACTTC
CASSLVVSPYEQYF
>many|TRBJ1-1|14|TRBV10-3|TRBD1
TGTGCCATCAGTGAGCAGGGGGCGCGTACTGAAGCTTTCTTT
CAISEQGARTEAFF
>.|TRBJ2-3|12|TRBV27|.
TGTGCCAGCAGTTTAGGCACAGATACGCAGTATTTT
CASSLGTDTQYF
>many|TRBJ1-5|17|TRBV19|.
TGTGCCAGTAGCCGGGGGTGGAGTGTCAGGGAAAGTCAGCCCCAGCATTTT
CASSRGWSVRESQPQHF
>.|TRBJ1-4|15|TRBV2|TRBD1
TGTGCCAGCAGACTCCAGGACAGGGGTGGCGAAAAACTGTTTTTT
CASRLQDRGGEKLFF
>many|TRBJ1-3|18|TRBV13|.
TGTGCCAGCAGCTTAACGGGCGGCTCTTTAATTTCTGGAAACACCATATATTTT
CASSLTGGSLISGNTIYF
>.|TRBJ1-5|15|TRBV29-1|TRBD1
TGCAGCTTCTCGGCCGGGACAGGGAAGAATCAGCCCCAGCGTTTT
CSFSAGTGKNQPQRF
>few|TRBJ2-1|14|TRBV11-3|TRBD1
TGTGCCAGCAGCCCGGACAGGGGGCGGGGTGGGCAGTTCTTC
CASSPDRGRGGQFF
>many|TRBJ2-7|15|TRBV10-3|TRBD2
TGTGCCATCAGTGAGTCCCGACTAGCCCGGTACGAGCAGTACTTC
CAISESRLARYEQYF
>.|TRBJ2-5|13|TRBV11-1|TRBD1
TGTGCCAGCAGGGGGACAGGGGGTCTGACCCAGTACTTC
CASRGTGGLTQYF
>large|TRBJ2-7|13|TRBV7-6|TRBD2
TGTGCCAGCGCTAGCGGAGGGACCTACGAGCAGTACTTC
CASASGGTYEQYF
>many|TRBJ2-6|18|TRBV5-1|TRBD2
TGCGCCAGCAGCCCCGGGTCTAGCGGGAGCTCTGGGGCCAACGTCCTGACTTTC
CASSPGSSGSSGANVLTF
>.|TRBJ2-5|15|TRBV11-2|.
TGTGCCAGCAGCTTGGGCCCGAGGACCGAGAAGACCCAGTACTTC
CASSLGPRTEKTQYF
>few|TRBJ1-2|17|TRBV27|.
TGTGCCACGCTGCCCATGGCCATCGGGGTCTCACCCTATGGCTACACCTTC
CATLPMAIGVSPYGYTF
>.|TRBJ2-1|16|TRBV7-6|.
TGTGCCAGCAGCTTATACCCCCCGTCAGCTTACAATGAGCAGTTCTTC
CASSLYPPSAYNEQFF
>once|TRBJ2-2|14|TRBV7-3|.
TGTGCCAGCAGCTTAATACAGGGCGCCGGGGAGCTGTTTTTT
CASSLIQGAGELFF
>many|TRBJ1-2|13|TRBV7-9|.
TGTGCCAGCAGCCGAAACAGCTACTATGGCTACACCTTC
CASSRNSYYGYTF
>many|TRBJ2-7|14|TRBV7-9|.
TGTGCCAGCAGCTTATTTGATGGGTTCTACGAGCAGTACTTC
CASSLFDGFYEQYF
>.|TRBJ2-3|15|TRBV5-4|.
TGTGCCAGCAGCCCCGGATGGGGGCGCGGAGATACGCAGTATTTT
CASSPGWGRGDTQYF
>medium-sized|TRBJ2-1|15|TRBV6-4|TRBD1
TGTGCCAGCAGTGTTAGGGCAGGGGGCCACAATGAGCAGTTCTTC
CASSVRAGGHNEQFF
>few|TRBJ1-1|11|TRBV20-1|.
TGCAGTGCTAGTGTGTACACTGAAGCTTTCTTT
CSASVYTEAFF
>.|TRBJ2-1|17|TRBV30|TRBD2
TGTGCCTGGAGTGTGGGAGCGGGGGGAACCTCCTACAATGAGCAGTTCTTC
CAWSVGAGGTSYNEQFF
>.|TRBJ2-1|15|TRBV18|TRBD1
TGTGCCAGCTCACCCGGACAGGGGACCTACAATGAGCAGTTCTTC
CASSPGQGTYNEQFF
>once|TRBJ2-6|19|TRBV12-3/TRBV12-4|.
TGTGCCAGCAGTCCTGTCACAGGGAGCCCAATATCTGGGGCCAACGTCCTGACTTTC
CASSPVTGSPISGANVLTF
>many|TRBJ1-4|14|TRBV19|.
TGTGCCAGTACCCCACAGGGCTCTAATGAAAAACTGTTTTTT
CASTPQGSNEKLFF
>.|TRBJ2-2|13|TRBV11-3|.
TGTGCCAGCAGCTTAAGAGGGGACGGGGAGCTGTTTTTT
CASSLRGDGELFF
>many|TRBJ2-3|12|TRBV2|TRBD2
TGTGCCAGCAGGCGGGAGGGGGGTACGCAGTATTTT
CASRREGGTQYF
>many|TRBJ2-1|15|TRBV15|TRBD2
TGTGCCACCAGCAGAGATCGGGCTAGCGGGGGGCCTCAGTTCTTC
CATSRDRASGGPQFF
>.|TRBJ2-1|15|TRBV18|.
TGTGCCAGCTCACCACCGGGGAGCGCCTACAATGAGCAGTTCTTC
CASSPPGSAYNEQFF
>.|TRBJ2-7|13|TRBV6-5|.
TGTGCCAGCAGTCCCGGGAGTCAACACGAGCAGTACTTC
CASSPGSQHEQYF
>many|TRBJ2-3|11|TRBV5-1|.
TGCGCCAGCGGCGACACAGATACGCAGTATTTT
CASGDTDTQYF
>few|TRBJ2-3|12|TRBV5-4|.
TGTGCCAGCAGCTTGGGAGGTTTAAGGCAGTATTTT
CASSLGGLRQYF
>many|TRBJ2-3|17|TRBV4-2|.
TGTGCCAGCAGCCAAGATATCCAGGGCGAGAGCACAGATACGCAGTATTTT
CASSQDIQGESTDTQYF
>many|TRBJ2-3|12|TRBV10-2|.
TGCGCCAGCAACATAGGGGCAGATACGCAGTATTTT
CASNIGADTQYF
>many|TRBJ2-3|15|TRBV6-6|.
TGTGCCAGCAGTTACTCGATGGACAGAGCCGATACGCAGTATTTT
CASSYSMDRADTQYF
>.|TRBJ2-7|13|TRBV25-1|.
TGTGCCAGCTCTCGTGGAGGTTACTACGAGCAGTACTTC
CASSRGGYYEQYF
>medium-sized|TRBJ2-1|15|TRBV7-6|TRBD2
TGTGCCAGCAGCCCCCCAGCGGGAGAGAGCAATGAGCAGTTCTTC
CASSPPAGESNEQFF
>many|TRBJ2-2|15|TRBV29-1|.
TGCAGCGTTTCTGGGGGCGCTGAAAGGACCGGGGAGCTGTTTTTT
CSVSGGAERTGELFF
>many|TRBJ1-1|13|TRBV7-2|.
TGTGCCAGCAGCTCCCAGAAAAGGACCGGAGCTTTCTTT
CASSSQKRTGAFF
>many|TRBJ2-3|17|TRBV18|TRBD2
TGTGCCAGCTCACCACGTGGAATAGCGGGGAGCACAGATACGCAGTATTTT
CASSPRGIAGSTDTQYF
>many|TRBJ1-2|13|TRBV11-3|.
TGTGCCAGCAGCTTAGGCGGTGGAGGTGGCTACACCTTC
CASSLGGGGGYTF
>many|TRBJ1-1|14|TRBV13|.
TGTGCCAGCAGCTCCCCTCGCACGAACACTGAAGCTTTCTTT
CASSSPRTNTEAFF
>many|TRBJ2-5|13|TRBV18|.
TGTGCCAGCTCACCGGGCCAGCAAGAGACCCAGTACTTC
CASSPGQQETQYF
>many|TRBJ2-5|15|TRBV2|.
TGTGCCAGCAGTGAGGTTGGGGCAGTTCAAGAGACCCAGTACTTC
CASSEVGAVQETQYF
>many|TRBJ2-5|14|TRBV7-2|TRBD1
TGTGCCAGCAGCTTAGGGGACAGTGGGGCGACCCAGTACTTC
CASSLGDSGATQYF
>many|TRBJ1-5|13|TRBV19|.
TGTGCCAGTAGCAACTTCCCCCCTCAGCCCCAGCATTTT
CASSNFPPQPQHF
>many|TRBJ1-1|18|TRBV9|TRBD1
TGTGCCAGCAGCCCGAGGGGAGGGGGCAGGGGTGCGCACACTGAAGCTTTCTTT
CASSPRGGGRGAHTEAFF
>many|TRBJ2-7|14|TRBV7-9|.
TGTGCCAGCAGCTTAGGGGCTACCTCTGACGAGCAGTACTTC
CASSLGATSDEQYF
>many|TRBJ2-7|13|TRBV7-3|.
TGTGCCAGCAGCTTAAGTGGAACGGGCGAGCAGTACTTC
CASSLSGTGEQYF